This T cell receptor (beta chain) emerged from a study of blood T cell repertoires in COVID-19. Germline V CDR1 and CDR2: LNHDA, SQIVND (reference sequence). V shed 9 bases, J shed 7 bases, and the junction held 5 bases outside the gene matches. The CDR3 extends over 12 amino acids. Original processing notes: For nucleated cells, counts were estimated from reference gene primer amplification. Profiled with immunoSEQ multiplex PCR; TCRdb holds only in-frame clones, not every one. V and J calls and clone size are those listed in that table; D and trimming were worked out from the DNA. The top ten hold around 1.2% of the sample, which has about 180,000 clones, roughly 87% seen once.

This rearrangement joins TRBV19 to TRBJ1-4, with 7 bases aligning to TRBD1. The TCR was taken from a human donor with acute COVID-19. The donor label of this sample is uncertain. Specimen: PBMCs or T cells enriched from blood (not recorded which). CDR3 nucleotide sequence: TGTGCCAGCCAACAGGGGAGTGAAAAACTGTTTTTT. Amino acid sequence: CASQQGSEKLFF. Together with reference TRBV19 and TRBJ1-4, the CDR3 gives the full variable domain: DGGITQSPKYLFRKEGQNVTLSCEQNLNHDAMYWYRQDPGQGLRLIYYSQIVNDFQKGDIAEGYSVSREKKESFPLTVTSAQKNPTAFYLCASQQGSEKLFFGSGTQLSVL.